Listed below are T cell receptor beta chains from one sample, sequenced in a study of blood T cells in healthy people across ages. Via MiXCR, TCRdb re-called the 5' RACE reads, giving one row per CDR3 protein. The data contain hundreds of thousands of distinct CDR3 sequences, about 26% of them singletons. These same records also appear under a second study, on T cells of mothers and their children.

What was sequenced was blood. These receptors all stem from a boy aged 10-17 years in good health. Each CDR3 is given with its conserved first and last residue.

v_gene: TRBV5-1
j_gene: TRBJ2-5
len: 15
CDR3aa: CASSQSGLGRETQYF

v_gene: TRBV4-1
j_gene: TRBJ2-5
len: 14
CDR3aa: CASSQASGGETQYF

v_gene: TRBV11-2
j_gene: TRBJ2-1
len: 14
CDR3aa: CASSIPIGTMPQFF

v_gene: TRBV24-1
j_gene: TRBJ2-2
len: 13
CDR3aa: CATSDGGLGELFF

v_gene: TRBV29-1
j_gene: TRBJ2-7
len: 18
CDR3aa: CSVSLGPGVERRHRQQYF

v_gene: TRBV29-1
j_gene: TRBJ2-3
len: 13
CDR3aa: CSVGGTGTDTQYF

v_gene: TRBV6-2/TRBV6-3
j_gene: TRBJ1-2
len: 15
CDR3aa: CASSNDRGPNYGYTF

v_gene: TRBV28
j_gene: TRBJ2-2
len: 15
CDR3aa: CASSLSQVFTGELFF

v_gene: TRBV13
j_gene: TRBJ1-2
len: 18
CDR3aa: CASSFSSTGPDRNYGYTF

v_gene: TRBV12-3/TRBV12-4
j_gene: TRBJ1-1
len: 14
CDR3aa: CASSSEQGSTEAFF

v_gene: TRBV6-5
j_gene: TRBJ2-7
len: 14
CDR3aa: CASSYVRTSYEQYF

v_gene: TRBV20-1
j_gene: TRBJ2-5
len: 14
CDR3aa: CSARAQGGQETQYF

v_gene: TRBV28
j_gene: TRBJ2-7
len: 14
CDR3aa: CASYRGTGMGEQYF

v_gene: TRBV11-3
j_gene: TRBJ2-2
len: 15
CDR3aa: CASSPSVGSAGELFF

v_gene: TRBV7-9
j_gene: TRBJ2-5
len: 15
CDR3aa: CASSSGGQVPETQYF

v_gene: TRBV20-1
j_gene: TRBJ1-5
len: 14
CDR3aa: CSAGQVHSNQPQHF

v_gene: TRBV27
j_gene: TRBJ1-1
len: 13
CDR3aa: CASSLPGRAEAFF